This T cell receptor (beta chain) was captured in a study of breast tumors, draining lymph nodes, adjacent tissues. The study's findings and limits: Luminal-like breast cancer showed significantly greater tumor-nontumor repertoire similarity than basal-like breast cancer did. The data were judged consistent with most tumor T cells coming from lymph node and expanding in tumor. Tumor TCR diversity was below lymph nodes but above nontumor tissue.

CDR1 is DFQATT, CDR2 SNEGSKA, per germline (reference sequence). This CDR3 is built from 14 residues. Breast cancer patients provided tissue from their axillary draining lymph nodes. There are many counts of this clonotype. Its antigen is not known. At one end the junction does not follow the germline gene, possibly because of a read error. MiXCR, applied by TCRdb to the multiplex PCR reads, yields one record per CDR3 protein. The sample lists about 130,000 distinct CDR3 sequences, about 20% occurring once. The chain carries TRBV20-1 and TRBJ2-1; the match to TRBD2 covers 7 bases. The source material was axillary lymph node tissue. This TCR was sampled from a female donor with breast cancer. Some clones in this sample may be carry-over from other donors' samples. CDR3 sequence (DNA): TGCAGTGCGAGAGTGCTAGCGGTGAACAATGAGCAGTTCTTC. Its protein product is CSARVLAVNNEQFF.